This entry describes one T cell receptor beta chain. Its recognized antigen is unknown. One base away there is no much larger clone; base qualities are not given. Participants in the prospective study were aged about 18 to 89 years, lived in 20 to 25 United States geographic areas, and enrolled through a virtual design. In the prospective study, participants were assigned to cohorts based on the clinical history participants reported in a screening survey and a study questionnaire. Recovered participants in ImmuneRACE Cohort 3 were defined as having two consecutive negative NP/OP PCR tests, clearance from a healthcare professional, or resolution of symptoms. In the prospective study, whole blood, serum and a nasopharyngeal or oropharyngeal swab were collected from each participant by mobile phlebotomists. Participants in the prospective study had the option to provide additional blood draws and questionnaires over a roughly 2-month period. Before DNA extraction, blood samples from the prospective study were shipped at room temperature or frozen.

These data come from a study of blood T cell repertoires in COVID-19 (dated by TCRdb to about 2020). Context from the whole study: The collaborator samples originated in the United States, Italy and Spain and spanned the acute and convalescent phases of COVID-19. The repertoires were released in a freely available public database meant as a resource for research on the immune response to SARS-CoV-2. The sample metadata nearly always contained a de-identified subject ID, COVID-19 status, age in years and sex. The samples were drawn from two sources: the first 160 participants of the ongoing ImmuneRACE study, and 1,200 or so subjects contributed by 6 global collaborators. The dataset comprised deeply sampled blood TCRbeta repertoires from subjects exposed to, actively infected with, or recovered from COVID-19. Where HLA class I and class II types were available, the types were taken from metadata supplied by the sample provider, not from assay-based typing. The prospective study material was composed of cDNA or gDNA derived from T cells, B-cell-depleted T cells, or PBMCs.

What the work shows at the level of the full study, not this receptor alone: Clinical and demographic metadata were provided uncurated, with the amount varying by source and participant.

The CDR3, from cysteine to phenylalanine, totals 15 residues. The DNA shown is the 45-base CDR3, in frame from base 1. V has 0 bases trimmed and J has 15 bases trimmed; junction bases matching no gene number 10. As encoded in the germline V gene, CDR1 is SGHRS while CDR2 is YFSETQ. TCRbeta CDR3 regions were amplified from genomic DNA using the immunoSEQ Assay, a bias-controlled multiplex PCR. On the authors' methods: The number of nucleated cells in each sample was estimated from the amplification of reference gene primers within the assay. To quantify the absolute abundance of each unique TCRbeta CDR3 rearrangement, sequence reads were collapsed and filtered. For each sample, productive Simpson clonality was calculated as the square root of Simpson's diversity index over productive rearrangements. Held by TCRdb, this immuneACCESS table contains in-frame sequences only and omits some clones. Under half of the omission traces to an unresolved V gene where checked; the cause of the rest is unknown. V and J calls plus clone size are reproduced from that table; the DNA served to infer D and trimming. Within this sample are around 300,000 clones, with around 90% of them counted one time only. Jointly, the top ten make up around 1.1% of the sample.

The sample consisted of PBMCs or T cells enriched from blood (not recorded which). This sequence uses TRBV5-1 and TRBJ2-4; the central 12 bases match TRBD2. The sequence was collected from a woman younger than 45 who had recovered from COVID-19. The CDR3 protein is CASSLGLAGEEVWYF. The sequenced DNA: TGCGCCAGCAGCTTGGGACTAGCGGGAGAGGAGGTTTGGTACTTC. With all but the CDR3 taken from the reference TRBV5-1 and TRBJ2-4 genes, the full variable domain is: KAGVTQTPRYLIKTRGQQVTLSCSPISGHRSVSWYQQTPGQGLQFLFEYFSETQRNKGNFPGRFSGRQFSNSRSEMNVSTLELGDSALYLCASSLGLAGEEVWYFGAGTRLSVL.